The rows below give T cell receptor beta chains drawn from one sample of a study of cytomegalovirus exposure and HLA in healthy donors. The assay was immunoSEQ multiplex PCR, and TCRdb's table has in-frame clones only and misses some. The repertoire holds over 95,000 clones, with 70% to 80% as singletons. Sequenced: PBMCs. The source of these receptors is a human donor in good health. Both conserved end residues are part of each CDR3. Each record gives: CDR3 protein, CDR3 DNA, CDR3 length, clone size, V gene, J gene, D gene. D genes are given only for firm matches. Size values are once, few and many counts, or a class for expanded clones, and some rows have none.

CASSIQGRMEKLFF	TGTGCCAGTAGTATACAGGGGAGAATGGAAAAACTGTTTTTT	14	.	TRBV19	TRBJ1-4	.
CAWSIARGETQYF	TGTGCCTGGAGTATAGCCCGGGGGGAGACCCAGTACTTC	13	.	TRBV30	TRBJ2-5	.
CASSPLGGGQPQHF	TGTGCCAGCAGTCCCTTGGGGGGGGGTCAGCCCCAGCATTTT	14	.	TRBV27	TRBJ1-5	.
CASSPRTRDEQFF	TGTGCCAGCAGCCCCCGGACTAGGGATGAGCAGTTCTTC	13	.	TRBV5-4	TRBJ2-1	TRBD2
CASSPESTGPYEQYF	TGTGCCAGCTCACCAGAGTCGACAGGGCCCTACGAGCAGTACTTC	15	.	TRBV18	TRBJ2-7	TRBD1
CASQVENSNYNEQFF	TGTGCCAGCCAGGTGGAAAACTCAAACTACAATGAGCAGTTCTTC	15	.	TRBV2	TRBJ2-1	.
CSVVAGQFYGYTF	TGCAGCGTTGTAGCCGGACAGTTCTATGGCTACACCTTC	13	.	TRBV29-1	TRBJ1-2	.
CASSVAAGDQDTQYF	TGCGCCAGCAGTGTTGCAGCGGGAGATCAAGATACGCAGTATTTT	15	.	TRBV10-1	TRBJ2-3	TRBD2
CASSQEVKRGGPPRANTGELFF	TGTGCCAGCAGCCAAGAAGTTAAGCGGGGGGGCCCGCCCCGCGCGAACACCGGGGAGCTGTTTTTT	22	.	TRBV4-2	TRBJ2-2	TRBD2
CASSRSGASAWDTQYF	TGTGCCAGCAGCCGGAGCGGGGCCTCCGCTTGGGATACGCAGTATTTT	16	.	TRBV4-2	TRBJ2-3	TRBD2
CSASGGTDTQYF	TGCAGCGCGAGCGGGGGCACAGATACGCAGTATTTT	12	.	TRBV29-1	TRBJ2-3	TRBD2
CASSFAERQFQETQYF	TGTGCCAGCAGCTTCGCCGAACGACAGTTCCAAGAGACCCAGTACTTC	16	once	TRBV11-3	TRBJ2-5	.
CATSRPSGRGNEQFF	TGTGCCACCAGCAGACCAAGCGGGAGGGGGAATGAGCAGTTCTTC	15	.	TRBV15	TRBJ2-1	TRBD2
CASSADRYSNQPQHF	TGTGCCAGCAGTGCTGACAGGTATAGCAATCAGCCCCAGCATTTT	15	.	TRBV6-1	TRBJ1-5	.
CASSPSTGCEAFF	TGTGCCAGCAGTCCATCGACAGGGTGTGAAGCTTTCTTT	13	.	TRBV27	TRBJ1-1	TRBD1
CSVEGALGRGGREQYF	TGCAGCGTTGAAGGAGCGTTGGGAAGGGGGGGACGCGAGCAGTACTTC	16	.	TRBV29-1	TRBJ2-7	.
CSAYRRDGYTF	TGCAGTGCTTACAGGAGGGATGGCTACACCTTC	11	.	TRBV20-1	TRBJ1-2	.
CASSMSRDGRGYTF	TGTGCCAGTAGTATGTCCCGGGATGGGCGCGGCTACACCTTC	14	.	TRBV19	TRBJ1-2	.
CASSLTTSGRSADTQYF	TGTGCCAGCAGTCTTACGACTAGCGGGAGGAGCGCAGATACGCAGTATTTT	17	.	TRBV28	TRBJ2-3	TRBD2
CASSHLAGGATGELFF	TGTGCCAGCAGCCACCTAGCGGGAGGTGCCACCGGGGAGCTGTTTTTT	16	.	TRBV11-3	TRBJ2-2	TRBD2
CASSQTLAGGDNEQFF	TGTGCCAGCAGCCAGACACTAGCGGGTGGGGACAATGAGCAGTTCTTC	16	.	TRBV4-2	TRBJ2-1	TRBD2
CAWRQMGGNMNTEAFF	TGTGCCTGGAGACAAATGGGGGGAAATATGAACACTGAAGCTTTCTTT	16	.	TRBV30	TRBJ1-1	.
CASSARAGRTDTQYF	TGTGCCAGCAGCGCTCGCGCGGGACGAACAGATACGCAGTATTTT	15	few	TRBV2	TRBJ2-3	.
CASSPRYNTGDTEAFF	TGTGCCAGCAGCCCTAGGTACAACACAGGGGACACTGAAGCTTTCTTT	16	.	TRBV6-4	TRBJ1-1	TRBD1
CASSLSREGEQYF	TGTGCCAGCAGCTTAAGTAGGGAGGGGGAGCAGTACTTC	13	.	TRBV11-2	TRBJ2-7	TRBD2
CASSTFGTEAFF	TGTGCCAGCAGCACATTTGGTACTGAAGCTTTCTTT	12	.	TRBV28	TRBJ1-1	.
CASSLFGTGKENIQYF	TGTGCCAGCAGCTTATTCGGGACAGGGAAGGAAAACATTCAGTACTTC	16	.	TRBV7-8	TRBJ2-4	TRBD1
CASSASSYEQYF	TGTGCCAGCAGTGCTAGCTCCTACGAGCAGTACTTC	12	.	TRBV27	TRBJ2-7	.
CASSLGLAGSEQFF	TGTGCCAGCAGCTTGGGCCTAGCGGGATCTGAGCAGTTCTTC	14	.	TRBV5-4	TRBJ2-1	TRBD2
CASSDASGPWFGYTF	TGTGCCAGCAGTGACGCGAGTGGGCCCTGGTTTGGCTACACCTTC	15	.	TRBV6-1	TRBJ1-2	.
CSAHGTSTSSYNEQFF	TGCAGCGCCCACGGGACTAGCACCTCATCCTACAATGAGCAGTTCTTC	16	.	TRBV29-1	TRBJ2-1	TRBD2
CASSYGARPGAFF	TGTGCCAGCAGTTATGGGGCCAGGCCAGGGGCTTTCTTT	13	few	TRBV5-6	TRBJ1-1	.
CASSSETRGAYLGEQYF	TGTGCCAGCAGTTCTGAGACTAGAGGTGCATATTTAGGCGAGCAGTACTTC	17	.	TRBV28	TRBJ2-7	.
CASSSGQGAGTQYF	TGCGCCAGCAGCTCCGGACAGGGGGCTGGGACCCAGTACTTC	14	.	TRBV5-1	TRBJ2-5	TRBD1
CASSELTSGRAGKTQYF	TGTGCCAGCAGTGAACTAACTAGCGGGAGGGCCGGTAAGACCCAGTACTTC	17	.	TRBV6-1	TRBJ2-5	TRBD2
CASSPSGTSGSGANVLTF	TGTGCCAGCAGCCCCTCCGGGACTAGTGGTTCTGGGGCCAACGTCCTGACTTTC	18	few	TRBV4-2	TRBJ2-6	TRBD2
CASGHLRGYEQYF	TGTGCCAGTGGACATCTTAGAGGCTACGAGCAGTACTTC	13	once	TRBV19	TRBJ2-7	.
CASSPGAGTGGVYTF	TGCGCCAGCAGCCCCGGCGCCGGGACAGGGGGAGTCTACACCTTC	15	.	TRBV5-1	TRBJ1-2	TRBD1
CATRQGQVSGYTF	TGTGCCACCAGGCAGGGTCAGGTTTCTGGCTACACCTTC	13	few	TRBV28	TRBJ1-2	.
CASSHRQVTDTQYF	TGTGCCAGCAGCCATAGACAGGTCACAGATACGCAGTATTTT	14	.	TRBV16	TRBJ2-3	.
CASSEMVQETPNQPQHF	TGTGCCAGCAGTGAAATGGTACAGGAGACCCCCAATCAGCCCCAGCATTTT	17	.	TRBV6-1	TRBJ1-5	.
CASTPDQRGMQYF	TGTGCCAGCACTCCGGACCAACGAGGGATGCAGTATTTT	13	.	TRBV28	TRBJ2-3	.
CASSFDRVNEKLFF	TGTGCCAGCAGCTTTGACAGAGTTAATGAAAAACTGTTTTTT	14	.	TRBV5-8	TRBJ1-4	.
CASSLGFRGQSDTQYF	TGTGCCAGCAGCCTCGGTTTCAGGGGGCAATCAGATACGCAGTATTTT	16	once	TRBV5-6	TRBJ2-3	TRBD1
CASSSLTDYNSPLHF	TGTGCCAGCAGTTCCCTAACAGATTATAATTCACCCCTCCACTTT	15	.	TRBV27	TRBJ1-6	.
CASSRGGRGNQPQHF	TGTGCCAGTAGCCGAGGGGGCCGGGGCAATCAGCCCCAGCATTTT	15	few	TRBV19	TRBJ1-5	TRBD1
CASSSGTGRLAGLEQFF	TGTGCCAGCAGCTCGGGGACAGGGAGACTAGCGGGGCTTGAGCAGTTCTTC	17	.	TRBV11-3	TRBJ2-1	TRBD2
CASSLRGSSGNTIYF	TGTGCCAGCAGCTTACGAGGGAGCTCTGGAAACACCATATATTTT	15	.	TRBV11-2	TRBJ1-3	.
CASSLGQALSTEAFF	TGTGCCAGCAGCTTAGGACAGGCGCTTTCGACTGAAGCTTTCTTT	15	.	TRBV7-8	TRBJ1-1	.
CASSSGTSGGKNEQFF	TGTGCCAGCAGTTCCGGGACTAGCGGGGGAAAGAATGAGCAGTTCTTC	16	.	TRBV28	TRBJ2-1	TRBD2
CATSRVVDRGTDTQYF	TGTGCCACCAGCAGAGTTGTGGACAGGGGCACAGATACGCAGTATTTT	16	.	TRBV15	TRBJ2-3	TRBD1
CASSSPGQGKAFF	TGTGCCAGTAGTTCTCCGGGACAGGGTAAAGCTTTCTTT	13	.	TRBV19	TRBJ1-1	TRBD1
CASSQVTAYGYTF	TGCGCCAGCAGCCAAGTAACAGCCTATGGCTACACCTTC	13	.	TRBV4-1	TRBJ1-2	.
CASQNRDEETQYF	TGTGCCAGCCAAAACAGGGATGAGGAGACCCAGTACTTC	13	.	TRBV18	TRBJ2-5	.
CASSAGGTYNSPLHF	TGTGCCAGCAGCGCAGGGGGGACCTATAATTCACCCCTCCACTTT	15	few	TRBV7-3	TRBJ1-6	TRBD1
CASRQDRAHYEQYF	TGTGCCAGTAGACAAGACAGGGCTCACTACGAGCAGTACTTC	14	few	TRBV19	TRBJ2-7	TRBD1
CASSSGLVNTEAFF	TGTGCCAGTTCGTCCGGGTTGGTGAACACTGAAGCTTTCTTT	14	.	TRBV27	TRBJ1-1	.
CASSERGSYEQYF	TGTGCCAGCAGTGAACGGGGCTCCTACGAGCAGTACTTC	13	few	TRBV6-1	TRBJ2-7	.